A single sample gave rise to the 31 T cell receptor beta chains below, sequenced in a study of T cells after yellow fever vaccination. TCRdb called the 5' RACE reads again in MiXCR, with one record for every CDR3 protein. The sample consists of a few hundred thousand distinct CDR3 sequences, 3% to 4.5% of them appearing once. Source: PBMCs, taken 5 days after the yellow fever booster vaccination. The origin of the receptors is a man aged 18 to 30 who received the YFV17D yellow fever vaccine.

The chain employs TRBV6-5 and TRBJ2-1; D call uncertain. The CDR3 is 14 amino acids. Germline CDR1 reads MNHEY; CDR2 reads SVGAGI. Deletions cut 0 bases from V and 9 bases from J, with 12 bases between. This CDR3 is CASSYSPLGGEQFF. DNA of the CDR3: TGTGCCAGCAGTTACTCTCCCCTCGGCGGTGAGCAGTTCTTC.

This clonotype has ten or more counts. This sequence joins TRBV20-1 and TRBJ2-7; 7 bases match TRBD2. There are 14 residues in the CDR3. Per the germline V gene, CDR1 is DFQATT and CDR2 is SNEGSKA (reference sequence). V was pared by 5 bases and J by 2 bases, with 9 bases of the junction left unmatched. In nucleotides, the CDR3 is TGCAGTGCTCGCTCCGGGACTACGACCTACGAGCAGTACGTC. Encoded protein: CSARSGTTTYEQYV.

This clonotype showed up many times. The chain carries TRBV5-1 and TRBJ1-1, with D possibly TRBD1 on 5 matching bases. The CDR3 extends over 12 amino acids. Trimming removed 7 bases at V and 3 bases at J, with 10 bases between. In germline, CDR1 is SGHRS, CDR2 YFSETQ. The CDR3 sequence is CASGGQDTEAFF. CDR3 sequence (DNA): TGCGCCAGCGGCGGACAAGACACTGAAGCTTTCTTT.

This clonotype was seen a handful of times. The genes are TRBV7-2 and TRBJ1-2; the D is unclear. The ends were cut back, 2 bases at V and 4 bases at J, with 8 bases in the middle. There are 13 residues in the CDR3. Germline V lookup: CDR1 SGHTA, CDR2 FQGNSA. CDR3 coding DNA: TGTGCCAGCAGCTTAAAACGGGGCTATGGCTACACCTTC. It translates to CASSLKRGYGYTF.

In its sample, this clonotype was seen many times. The chain is built from TRBV7-9 and TRBJ2-5; D is ambiguous. The germline V gene has CDR1 SEHNR and CDR2 FQNEAQ (reference sequence). Trimming took off 10 bases at V and 5 bases at J, with 14 bases between the two ends. There are 12 residues in the CDR3. The chain's CDR3 is CATARIEETQYF. As DNA, the CDR3 is TGTGCCACGGCCCGGATCGAGGAGACCCAGTACTTC.

The CDR3 spells CASSFRSTIPLNEQFF. The CDR3 region has the DNA TGTGCCAGCAGTTTTCGGTCAACAATACCCCTCAATGAGCAGTTCTTC. The chain combines TRBV6-5 with TRBJ2-1; the D is unclear. Germline values: CDR1 MNHEY, CDR2 SVGAGI. V lost 4 bases to trimming and J lost 6 bases, with 19 bases between them. The CDR3 runs to 16 residues.

This clonotype was picked up many times. The chain has TRBV5-1 and TRBJ2-1; TRBD2 matches 11 bases. The V gene end was trimmed by 5 bases and the J gene end by 1 base; junction bases not matched to a gene: 5. Germline V gene sequence: CDR1 SGHRS, CDR2 YFSETQ. The CDR3 runs to 16 residues. This chain's CDR3 is CASRATSGGSYNEQFF. The CDR3 nucleotides read TGCGCCAGCAGGGCCACTAGCGGGGGTTCCTACAATGAGCAGTTCTTC.

Ten or more counts support this clonotype. V and J are TRBV6-5 and TRBJ1-5; unclear D gene. Trimming stripped 2 bases from V and 3 bases from J, with 11 bases between. The V gene's germline CDR1 is MNHEY and CDR2 SVGAGI. This CDR3 comprises 15 residues. This CDR3 is CASSYRRSHNQPQHF. DNA for the CDR3: TGTGCCAGCAGTTACAGGCGGTCGCACAATCAGCCCCAGCATTTT.

This clonotype was observed a few times. The V call is TRBV7-2, the J call TRBJ1-2; D might be TRBD1 (5 bases). The length of the CDR3 is 16 residues. The V end lost 0 bases, the J end lost 7 bases, and 18 bases lay between the germline ends. Germline CDR1 and CDR2: SGHTA and FQGNSA. The CDR3 bases are TGTGCCAGCAGCTTAGCGGGGGGGGAGCCAAGTCGTGGCTACACCTTC. Encoded protein: CASSLAGGEPSRGYTF.

This clonotype has at least ten counts. The chain has TRBV4-3 and TRBJ2-7, with a weak D call TRBD1 (6 bases). The CDR3 consists of 14 residues. Germline CDR1 LGHNA, CDR2 YSLEER. V lost 4 bases and J 4 bases, leaving 14 bases between the germline ends. CDR3 sequence: CASSPRQESYEQYF. CDR3 sequence (DNA): TGCGCCAGCAGCCCAAGACAGGAAAGTTACGAGCAGTACTTC.

This clonotype was counted many times. The V and J genes are TRBV15 and TRBJ1-1; no clear D gene. Trimming stripped 5 bases from V and 2 bases from J, with 6 bases between. Germline V gives CDR1 LNHNV, CDR2 YYDKDF (reference sequence). The length of the CDR3 is 12 residues. CDR3 sequence reads: CATSGRNTEAFF. The CDR3 bases are TGTGCCACCAGCGGGAGAAACACTGAAGCTTTCTTT.

This chain uses TRBV20-1 with TRBJ1-2; D possibly corresponds to TRBD1 (5 bases). Germline assignment: CDR1 DFQATT and CDR2 SNEGSKA (reference sequence). V lost 3 bases and J 0 bases, leaving 8 bases between the germline ends. This CDR3 is 13 amino acids long. In nucleotides, the CDR3 is TGCAGTGCTAGCCGACAGCCTAACTATGGCTACACCTTC. This translates into CSASRQPNYGYTF.

This clonotype was found many times. The V and J genes are TRBV20-1 and TRBJ1-1; D is undetermined. The CDR3 has 14 amino acids. Germline lookup yields CDR1 DFQATT and CDR2 SNEGSKA (reference sequence). The germline V and J ends were trimmed by 6 bases and 0 bases, with 14 bases remaining between them. The CDR3 nucleotides are TGCAGTGCGACCGAGGCGGTCATGAACACTGAAGCTTTCTTT. Its protein is CSATEAVMNTEAFF.

At least ten counts were recorded for this clonotype. The chain recombines TRBV6-2 or TRBV6-3 with TRBJ2-5; possibly TRBD1 or TRBD2 for D (6 bases each). The V end was cut by 5 bases, the J end by 5 bases, with 15 bases between. Germline assignment: CDR1 MNHEY and CDR2 SVGEGT. This CDR3 contains 14 residues. The CDR3 DNA reads as TGTGCCAGCAGTGCCGAGGGGGGCCGCGAGACCCAGTACTTC. It is translated as CASSAEGGRETQYF.

The sample holds many counts of this clonotype. The chain is built from TRBV12-3 or TRBV12-4 and TRBJ1-6; no clear D. The V end lost 3 bases, the J end lost 7 bases, and 7 bases lay between the germline ends. This CDR3 comprises 13 residues. The CDR3 sequence: CASSLLWNSPLHF. In DNA, the CDR3 is TGTGCCAGCAGTTTGCTGTGGAATTCACCCCTCCACTTT.

Ten or more counts support this clonotype. A single base separates this from a much larger clone, so it may be a read error. This rearrangement joins TRBV4-3 to TRBJ2-2, with 7 bases lining up with TRBD1. The CDR3 totals 14 residues. The germline V gene encodes CDR1 LGHNA and CDR2 YSLEER. CDR3 DNA sequence: TGCGCCAGCAGCCTGACAGGGAACATCGGGGAGCTGTTTTTT. This sequence encodes CASSLTGNIGELFF.

The sample holds a few counts of this clonotype. V is TRBV29-1 and J is TRBJ2-1, with a possible D match to TRBD2 (6 bases). The germline V gene has CDR1 SQVTM and CDR2 ANQGSEA. This CDR3 has 14 amino acids. Trimming stripped 0 bases from V and 4 bases from J, with 10 bases between. CDR3 amino acids: CSVEDRGKYNEQFF. In nucleotides, the CDR3 is TGCAGCGTTGAAGATCGGGGGAAGTACAATGAGCAGTTCTTC.

CDR3 protein: CASSAVTSGYNEQFF. The CDR3 DNA follows: TGTGCCAGCAGCGCTGTGACTAGCGGGTACAATGAGCAGTTCTTC. The V call is TRBV5-6, the J call TRBJ2-1, with TRBD2 matching over 10 bases. Per germline, CDR1 SGHDT and CDR2 YYEEEE. Unmatched junction bases numbered 5, after V lost 4 bases and J lost 4 bases. The CDR3 spans 15 residues. The full variable domain, its missing parts supplied by reference TRBV5-6 and TRBJ2-1, is DAGVTQSPTHLIKTRGQQVTLRCSPKSGHDTVSWYQQALGQGPQFIFQYYEEEERQRGNFPDRFSGHQFPNYSSELNVNALLLGDSALYLCASSAVTSGYNEQFFGPGTRLTVL.

There are many counts of this clonotype. The chain couples TRBV7-8 to TRBJ2-3; 14 bases map to TRBD2. Germline V gene sequence: CDR1 SGHVS, CDR2 FQNEAQ. The CDR3 has 17 residues. V gave up 5 bases and J gave up 2 bases; unmatched junction bases: 6. The CDR3 spells CASSPGTSGGLTDTQYF. CDR3 DNA: TGTGCCAGCAGCCCGGGGACTAGCGGGGGACTCACAGATACGCAGTATTTT.

This clonotype showed up many times. The chain combines TRBV27 with TRBJ2-3; TRBD2 matches at 10 bases. CDR3 length: 17 residues. V shed 5 bases, J shed 4 bases, and the junction held 12 bases outside the gene matches. CDR1 is MNHEY, CDR2 SMNVEV, per germline (reference sequence). The CDR3 DNA reads TGTGCCAGCAGTACCGGGAGCGGGGGGGCCAGGGCAGATACGCAGTATTTT. Translated, it gives CASSTGSGGARADTQYF.

There are a few counts of this clonotype. The V call is TRBV9, the J call TRBJ2-5; D might be TRBD1 or TRBD2, each matching 5 bases. V was shortened by 4 bases and J by 5 bases, with 21 bases between the two germline ends. The CDR3 consists of 16 residues. Germline assignment: CDR1 SGDLS and CDR2 YYNGEE. The CDR3, as DNA: TGTGCCAGCAGCCCTTGGGGGATGGGCGATGGGGAGACCCAGTACTTC. Translated, it gives CASSPWGMGDGETQYF. Full variable domain (remainder filled in from reference TRBV9 and TRBJ2-5): DSGVTQTPKHLITATGQRVTLRCSPRSGDLSVYWYQQSLDQGLQFLIQYYNGEERAKGNILERFSAQQFPDLHSELNLSSLELGDSALYFCASSPWGMGDGETQYFGPGTRLLVL.

This clonotype has a handful of counts. The chain uses TRBV5-1 and TRBJ1-6, with 8 positions matching TRBD1. V lost 7 bases, J lost 7 bases, and 4 bases stayed unmatched. The CDR3 contains 13 residues. Germline CDR1 SGHRS, CDR2 YFSETQ. This CDR3 is CASAGGANSPLHF. Written as DNA, the CDR3 is TGCGCCAGCGCAGGGGGCGCCAATTCACCCCTCCACTTT.

The chain links TRBV4-3 to TRBJ1-6; D gene uncertain. Trimming pared 0 bases from V and 0 bases from J, leaving 9 bases between. The germline V gene encodes CDR1 LGHNA and CDR2 YSLEER. CDR3 length: 17 amino acids. CDR3 sequence reads: CASSQDPASSYNSPLHF. As DNA, the CDR3 is TGCGCCAGCAGCCAAGATCCGGCCAGCTCCTATAATTCACCCCTCCACTTT.

This clonotype was detected only a few times. V is TRBV6-5 and J is TRBJ1-2; possible D gene TRBD1, 5 bases. The V end lost 6 bases, the J end lost 5 bases, and 16 bases lay between the germline ends. The CDR3 extends over 14 amino acids. Germline V CDR1 and CDR2: MNHEY, SVGAGI. The CDR3 bases are TGTGCCAGCAGCTCTGGGACGGAGAGATATGGCTACACCTTC. It translates to CASSSGTERYGYTF.

This clonotype was recorded many times. The limits of the CDR3 on the DNA are not certain, so only TCRdb's listed CDR3 is given. The rearrangement uses TRBV11-2 and TRBJ2-7. The CDR3 is 19 residues long, ends included. Germline V CDR1 and CDR2: SGHAT, FQNNGV. The chain's CDR3 is CASSLLQWKSSTSVEEQYV.

Turning to this clonotype: A much larger clone lies a single base off, so this may be a read error. V gene TRBV18 combines with J gene TRBJ2-7; 8 positions agree with TRBD2. The CDR3 covers 16 residues. V was clipped by 3 bases and J by 7 bases; unmatched bases: 14. CDR1 and CDR2 (germline): KGHSH, LQKENI. DNA for the CDR3: TGTGCCAGCTCACCCCTAGCTTGCGGGGGGACGGGTGAGCAGTACTTC. It is translated as CASSPLACGGTGEQYF.

This clonotype was picked up a small number of times. The gene calls are TRBV7-9 and TRBJ2-3, with D maybe TRBD2 (5 bases). The V end was cut by 6 bases, the J end by 4 bases, with 20 bases between. The CDR3 contains 16 residues. Germline V CDR1 and CDR2: SEHNR, FQNEAQ (reference sequence). As DNA, the CDR3 is TGTGCCAGCAGGCCGATGGTACCTAGCAGCCCAGATACGCAGTATTTT. It is translated as CASRPMVPSSPDTQYF.

This clonotype was seen many times. The J gene is TRBJ1-6, the V gene TRBV4-1; 7 bases map to TRBD1. The CDR3 is made up of 14 amino acids. In germline, CDR1 is MGHRA, CDR2 YSYEKL. Losses at the gene ends were 7 bases for V and 9 bases for J; bases not matched to a gene: 9. Here the CDR3 reads CASKPTGKASPLHF. Written as DNA, the CDR3 is TGCGCCAGCAAACCGACAGGGAAGGCTTCACCCCTCCACTTT.

The chain combines TRBV7-8 with TRBJ1-6, with 7 bases lining up with TRBD1. There are 17 residues in the CDR3. The V gene's germline CDR1 is SGHVS and CDR2 FQNEAQ. V gave up 2 bases and J gave up 0 bases; unmatched junction bases: 4. This CDR3 is CASSLTTGSSYNSPLHF. The CDR3 coding sequence is TGTGCCAGCAGCTTAACGACAGGGAGCTCCTATAATTCACCCCTCCACTTT.

The rearrangement links TRBV6-5 to TRBJ1-6; TRBD1 agrees at 10 bases. V trimming: 4 bases; J trimming: 8 bases; junction bases outside the gene matches: 8. From germline, CDR1 is MNHEY and CDR2 SVGAGI. CDR3 length: 16 residues. This chain's CDR3 is CASSFLSGTGDSPLHF. Written as DNA, the CDR3 is TGTGCCAGCAGTTTTCTATCCGGGACAGGGGATTCACCCCTCCACTTT.

In its sample, this clonotype was seen a few times. This chain joins TRBV5-1 and TRBJ2-3; no clear D gene. The V gene's germline CDR1 is SGHRS and CDR2 YFSETQ. The ends were cut back, 2 bases at V and 3 bases at J, with 13 bases in the middle. This CDR3 spans 15 amino acids. The DNA for the CDR3 is TGCGCCAGCAGCTTCGGTCGACCGCGGACAGATACGCAGTATTTT. Residues: CASSFGRPRTDTQYF.